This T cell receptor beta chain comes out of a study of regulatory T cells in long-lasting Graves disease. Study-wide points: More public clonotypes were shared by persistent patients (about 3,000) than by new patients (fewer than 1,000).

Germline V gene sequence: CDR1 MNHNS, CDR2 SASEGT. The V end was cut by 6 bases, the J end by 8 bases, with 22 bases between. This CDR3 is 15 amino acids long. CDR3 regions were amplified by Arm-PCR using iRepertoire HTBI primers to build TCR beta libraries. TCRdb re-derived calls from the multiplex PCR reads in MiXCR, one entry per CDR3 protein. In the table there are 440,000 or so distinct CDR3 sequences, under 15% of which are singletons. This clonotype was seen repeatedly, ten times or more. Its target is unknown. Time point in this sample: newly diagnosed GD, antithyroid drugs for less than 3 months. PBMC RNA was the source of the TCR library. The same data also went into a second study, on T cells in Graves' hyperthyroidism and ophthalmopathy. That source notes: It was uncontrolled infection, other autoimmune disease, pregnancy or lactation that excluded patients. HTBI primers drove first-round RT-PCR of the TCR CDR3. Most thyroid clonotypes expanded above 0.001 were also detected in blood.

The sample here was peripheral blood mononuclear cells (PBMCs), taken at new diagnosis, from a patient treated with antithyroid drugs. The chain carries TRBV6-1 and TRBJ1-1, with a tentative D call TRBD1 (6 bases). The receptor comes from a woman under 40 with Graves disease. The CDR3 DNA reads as TGTGCCAGCAGCCCAATACAACGGGGTCAGGGGGAAGCTTTCTTT. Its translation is CASSPIQRGQGEAFF.